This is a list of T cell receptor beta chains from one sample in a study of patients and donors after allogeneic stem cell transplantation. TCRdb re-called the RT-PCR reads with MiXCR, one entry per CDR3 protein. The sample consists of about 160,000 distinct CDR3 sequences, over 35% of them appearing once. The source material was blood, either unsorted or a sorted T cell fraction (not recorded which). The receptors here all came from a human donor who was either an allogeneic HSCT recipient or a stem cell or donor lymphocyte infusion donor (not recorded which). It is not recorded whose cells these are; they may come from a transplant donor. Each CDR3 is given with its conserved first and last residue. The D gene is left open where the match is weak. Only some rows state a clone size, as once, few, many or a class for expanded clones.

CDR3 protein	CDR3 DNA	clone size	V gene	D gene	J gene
CASSFDSHTEAFF	TGTGCCAGCAGTTTTGACAGCCACACTGAAGCTTTCTTT	few	TRBV7-9	NA	TRBJ1-1
CASSRGAGGTDTQYF	TGCGCCAGCAGCCGAGGCGCCGGGGGCACAGATACGCAGTATTTT	once	TRBV5-1	NA	TRBJ2-3
CASSVGAGTDTQYF	TGTGCCAGCAGCGTAGGTGCGGGCACAGATACGCAGTATTTT	few	TRBV9	NA	TRBJ2-3
CASSQDPPAYSNQPQHF	TGTGCCAGCAGCCAAGATCCACCAGCTTATAGCAATCAGCCCCAGCATTTT	NA	TRBV3-1	NA	TRBJ1-5
CASRPLRGSATEAFF	TGTGCCAGCAGACCCCTGAGGGGCAGTGCCACTGAAGCTTTCTTT	few	TRBV6-6	NA	TRBJ1-1
CATSRPPGEASQPQHF	TGTGCCACCAGCAGACCCCCGGGGGAGGCTAGTCAGCCCCAGCATTTT	few	TRBV15	NA	TRBJ1-5
CASRRLSTGSFSYNSPLHF	TGTGCCAGCAGACGACTCTCGACAGGGAGTTTCTCCTATAATTCACCCCTCCACTTT	few	TRBV6-5	TRBD1	TRBJ1-6
CASSFSDSIYEQYF	TGTGCCAGCAGTTTTTCGGACAGCATCTACGAGCAGTACTTC	once	TRBV12-3/TRBV12-4	NA	TRBJ2-7
CATGTSGGADTQYF	TGTGCCACCGGGACTAGCGGGGGGGCCGATACGCAGTATTTT	NA	TRBV10-3	TRBD2	TRBJ2-3
CASSGPGEQFF	TGTGCCAGCAGCGGCCCCGGTGAGCAGTTCTTC	NA	TRBV5-6	NA	TRBJ2-1
CASRPTVRDGYTF	TGTGCCAGCAGGCCGACAGTCCGTGATGGCTACACCTTC	NA	TRBV12-3/TRBV12-4	NA	TRBJ1-2
CASSLEGDEKLFF	TGTGCCAGCAGTTTAGAAGGGGATGAAAAACTGTTTTTT	few	TRBV28	NA	TRBJ1-4
CSADRYSNQPQHF	TGCAGTGCTGACAGATATAGCAATCAGCCCCAGCATTTT	many	TRBV20-1	NA	TRBJ1-5
CASSFGSYGYTF	TGTGCCAGCAGTTTCGGGTCTTATGGCTACACCTTC	many	TRBV6-2/TRBV6-3	NA	TRBJ1-2
CASSLGAHEAFF	TGTGCCAGCAGCTTAGGAGCCCATGAAGCTTTCTTT	few	TRBV5-5	NA	TRBJ1-1
CAAGSGELFF	TGTGCCGCGGGCTCCGGGGAGCTGTTTTTT	NA	TRBV6-5	NA	TRBJ2-2
CASSVGWGAEVNSPLHF	TGTGCCAGCAGCGTAGGGTGGGGGGCAGAAGTAAATTCACCCCTCCACTTT	few	TRBV9	NA	TRBJ1-6
CASSYPRRVNTEAFF	TGTGCCAGCAGCTACCCCCGCAGGGTGAACACTGAAGCTTTCTTT	NA	TRBV7-9	NA	TRBJ1-1
CASSSGADATEAFF	TGCGCCAGCAGCTCGGGAGCGGATGCCACTGAAGCTTTCTTT	NA	TRBV5-1	NA	TRBJ1-1
CASSQGLPAKNIQYF	TGCGCCAGCAGCCAAGGATTGCCGGCCAAAAACATTCAGTACTTC	NA	TRBV4-3	NA	TRBJ2-4
CASLEMGSGNTIYF	TGTGCCAGCCTCGAAATGGGATCTGGAAACACCATATATTTT	NA	TRBV6-6	NA	TRBJ1-3
CASSLTRNQPQHF	TGTGCCAGCAGTTTAACTAGGAATCAGCCCCAGCATTTT	many	TRBV12-3/TRBV12-4	NA	TRBJ1-5
CATSDYTSGGKDTQYF	TGTGCCACCAGTGATTATACTAGCGGGGGGAAAGATACGCAGTATTTT	NA	TRBV24-1	TRBD2	TRBJ2-3
CASSVASLAGGNEQFF	TGTGCCAGCAGCGTAGCTAGTCTAGCGGGGGGTAATGAGCAGTTCTTC	NA	TRBV9	TRBD2	TRBJ2-1
CASSPTTSGATGPQHF	TGTGCCAGCAGTCCGACAACTTCCGGGGCCACTGGGCCACAGCATTTT	NA	TRBV27	NA	TRBJ1-5
CSASLQGAGETQYF	TGCAGTGCTAGCTTACAGGGGGCCGGAGAGACCCAGTACTTC	NA	TRBV20-1	TRBD1	TRBJ2-5
CASSLGQGAYEQYF	TGCGCCAGCAGCTTAGGACAGGGGGCTTACGAGCAGTACTTC	few	TRBV5-1	TRBD1	TRBJ2-7